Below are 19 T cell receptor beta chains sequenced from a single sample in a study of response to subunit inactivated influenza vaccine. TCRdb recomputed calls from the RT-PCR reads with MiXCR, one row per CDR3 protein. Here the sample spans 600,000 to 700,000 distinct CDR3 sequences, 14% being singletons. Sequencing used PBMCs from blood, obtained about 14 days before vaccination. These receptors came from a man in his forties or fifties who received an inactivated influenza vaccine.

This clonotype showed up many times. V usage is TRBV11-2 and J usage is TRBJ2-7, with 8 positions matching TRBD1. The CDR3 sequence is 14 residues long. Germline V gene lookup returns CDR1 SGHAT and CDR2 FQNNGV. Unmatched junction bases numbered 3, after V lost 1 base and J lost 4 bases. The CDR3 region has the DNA TGTGCCAGCAGCTTAGGGACAGGGAGGTACGAGCAGTACTTC. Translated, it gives CASSLGTGRYEQYF.

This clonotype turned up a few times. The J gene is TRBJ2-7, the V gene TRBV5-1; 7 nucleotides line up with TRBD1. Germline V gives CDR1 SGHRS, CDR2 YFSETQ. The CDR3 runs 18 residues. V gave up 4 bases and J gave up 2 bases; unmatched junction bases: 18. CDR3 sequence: CASSPDNRGSYGTYEQYF. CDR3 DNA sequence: TGCGCCAGCAGCCCGGACAACAGGGGATCGTATGGGACCTACGAGCAGTACTTC.

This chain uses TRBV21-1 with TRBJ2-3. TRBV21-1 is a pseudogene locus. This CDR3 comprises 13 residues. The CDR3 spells CASSNSHTDTQYF. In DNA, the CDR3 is TGTGCCAGCAGCAATTCTCACACAGATACGCAGTATTTT.

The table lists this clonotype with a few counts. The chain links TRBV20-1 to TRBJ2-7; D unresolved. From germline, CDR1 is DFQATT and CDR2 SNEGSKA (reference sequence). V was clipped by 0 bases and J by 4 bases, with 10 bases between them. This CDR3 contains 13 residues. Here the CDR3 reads CSARDRSPYEQYF. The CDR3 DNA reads TGCAGTGCTAGAGACAGGTCCCCATACGAGCAGTACTTC.

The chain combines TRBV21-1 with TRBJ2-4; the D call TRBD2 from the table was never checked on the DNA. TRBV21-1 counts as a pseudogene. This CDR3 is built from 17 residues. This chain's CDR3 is CASSPRAHRRAKNIQYF. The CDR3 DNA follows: TGTGCCAGCAGCCCGCGGGCTCATCGGAGGGCCAAAAACATTCAGTACTTC.

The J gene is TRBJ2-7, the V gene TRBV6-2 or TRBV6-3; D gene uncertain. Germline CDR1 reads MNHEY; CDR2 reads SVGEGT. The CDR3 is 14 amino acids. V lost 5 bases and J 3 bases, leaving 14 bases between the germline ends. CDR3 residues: CASSAGSRNYEQYF. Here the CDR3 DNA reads TGTGCCAGCAGTGCAGGATCGCGGAACTACGAGCAGTACTTC.

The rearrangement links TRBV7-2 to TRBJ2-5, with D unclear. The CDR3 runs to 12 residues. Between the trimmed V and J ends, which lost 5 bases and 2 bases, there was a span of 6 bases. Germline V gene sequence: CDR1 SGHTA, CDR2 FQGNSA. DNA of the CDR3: TGTGCCAGCAGCGTCTATCAAGAGACCCAGTACTTC. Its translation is CASSVYQETQYF.

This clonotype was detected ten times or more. The CDR3 protein is CASSLGFSYEQYF. CDR3 DNA sequence: TGTGCCAGCAGTTTAGGGTTCTCCTACGAGCAGTACTTC. The V and J genes are TRBV12-3 or TRBV12-4 and TRBJ2-7, with D uncertain. The CDR3 spans 13 residues. V was clipped by 1 base and J by 0 bases, with 4 bases between them.

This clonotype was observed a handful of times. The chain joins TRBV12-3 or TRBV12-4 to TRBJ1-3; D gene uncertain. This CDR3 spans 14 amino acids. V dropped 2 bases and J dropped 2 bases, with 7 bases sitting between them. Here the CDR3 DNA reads TGTGCCAGCAGTTTAACCACGGCTGGAAACACCATATATTTT. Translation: CASSLTTAGNTIYF.

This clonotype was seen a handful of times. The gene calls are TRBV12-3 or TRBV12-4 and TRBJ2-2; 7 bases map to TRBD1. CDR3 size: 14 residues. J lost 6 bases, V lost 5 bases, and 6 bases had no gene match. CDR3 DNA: TGTGCCAGCAGTGCAGGGGGTCAGGCCGGGGAGCTGTTTTTT. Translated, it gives CASSAGGQAGELFF.

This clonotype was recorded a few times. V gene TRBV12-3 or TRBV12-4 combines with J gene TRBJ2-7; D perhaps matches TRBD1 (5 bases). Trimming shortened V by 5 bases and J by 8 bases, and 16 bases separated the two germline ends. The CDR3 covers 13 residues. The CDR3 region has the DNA TGTGCCAGCAGTCGCATGCGACAGAGCCAGCAGTACTTC. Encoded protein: CASSRMRQSQQYF.

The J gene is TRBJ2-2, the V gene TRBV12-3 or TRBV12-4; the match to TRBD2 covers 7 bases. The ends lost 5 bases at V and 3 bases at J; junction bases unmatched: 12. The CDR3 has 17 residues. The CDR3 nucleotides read TGTGCCAGCAGTAGCTACCTCCGGGAGGTGGACACCGGGGAGCTGTTTTTT. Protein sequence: CASSSYLREVDTGELFF.

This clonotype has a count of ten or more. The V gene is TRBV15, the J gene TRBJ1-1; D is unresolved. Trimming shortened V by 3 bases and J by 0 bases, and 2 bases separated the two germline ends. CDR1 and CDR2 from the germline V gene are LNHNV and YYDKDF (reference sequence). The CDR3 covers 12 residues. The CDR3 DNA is TGTGCCACCAGCAGGATGAACACTGAAGCTTTCTTT. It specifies CATSRMNTEAFF.

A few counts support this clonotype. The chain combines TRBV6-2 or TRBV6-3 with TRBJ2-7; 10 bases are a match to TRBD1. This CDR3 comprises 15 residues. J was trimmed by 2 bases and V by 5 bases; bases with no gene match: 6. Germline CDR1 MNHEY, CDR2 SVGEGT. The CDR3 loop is CASSRLGQGTYEQYF. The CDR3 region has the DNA TGTGCCAGCAGTCGTCTGGGACAGGGGACCTACGAGCAGTACTTC.

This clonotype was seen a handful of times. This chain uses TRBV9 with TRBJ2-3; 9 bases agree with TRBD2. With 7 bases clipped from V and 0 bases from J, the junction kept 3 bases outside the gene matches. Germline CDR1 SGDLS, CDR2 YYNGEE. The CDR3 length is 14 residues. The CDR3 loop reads CASAAGGSTDTQYF. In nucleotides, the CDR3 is TGTGCCAGCGCGGCGGGAGGGAGCACAGATACGCAGTATTTT.

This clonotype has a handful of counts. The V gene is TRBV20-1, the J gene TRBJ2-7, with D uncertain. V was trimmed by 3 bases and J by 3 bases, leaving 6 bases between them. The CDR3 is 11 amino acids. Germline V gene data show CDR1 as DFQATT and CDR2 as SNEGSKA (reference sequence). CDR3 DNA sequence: TGCAGTGCTAGTAGTAACTACGAGCAGTACTTC. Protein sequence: CSASSNYEQYF.

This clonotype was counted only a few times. The CDR3 nucleotides are TGTGCCAGCAGCAGAGGGGCCCTCCTTTCCTACGAGCAGTACTTC. It is translated as CASSRGALLSYEQYF. This chain joins TRBV27 and TRBJ2-7; D could derive from TRBD1 or TRBD2 (5 bases each). V was clipped by 6 bases and J by 1 base, with 16 bases between them. Germline CDR1 and CDR2: MNHEY and SMNVEV (reference sequence). This CDR3 comprises 15 residues.

CDR3 loop: CASSFRDRAKEQFF. In DNA form, the CDR3 reads TGTGCCAGCAGCTTCCGGGACAGGGCAAAGGAGCAGTTCTTC. The gene calls are TRBV5-4 and TRBJ2-1, with 9 positions matching TRBD1. The V gene's germline CDR1 is SGHNT and CDR2 YYREEE (reference sequence). CDR3 length equals 14 residues. Trimming at V came to 2 bases and at J to 10 bases, leaving 7 bases not matched to a gene. Combining the CDR3 with reference TRBV5-4 and TRBJ2-1 gives the whole variable domain ETGVTQSPTHLIKTRGQQVTLRCSSQSGHNTVSWYQQALGQGPQFIFQYYREEENGRGNFPPRFSGLQFPNYSSELNVNALELDDSALYLCASSFRDRAKEQFFGPGTRLTVL.

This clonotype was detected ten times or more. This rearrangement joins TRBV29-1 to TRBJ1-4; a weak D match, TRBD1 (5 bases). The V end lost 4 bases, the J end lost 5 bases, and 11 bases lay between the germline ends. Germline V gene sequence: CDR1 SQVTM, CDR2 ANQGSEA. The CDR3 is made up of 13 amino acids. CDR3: CSVAGGENEKLFF. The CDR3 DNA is TGCAGCGTTGCAGGAGGGGAGAATGAAAAACTGTTTTTT.